The next 19 T cell receptor beta chains were all read from a single sample in a study of beta chain features in type 1 diabetes. No antigen is known for these receptors. Study results and caveats: TCRB CDR3s were moderately but significantly shorter in Type 1 diabetes patients in all four CD4+ subsets.

Reverse transcribing all isolated RNA meant expressed TCRB transcripts were sequenced. Assay used: immunoSEQ multiplex PCR; TCRdb lists only in-frame clones, some missing. In the table there are tens of thousands of clones, approximately 47% of which are singletons. Sequences were obtained from central memory CD4+ T cells from blood. All receptors derive from a young man with type 1 diabetes.

This clone was observed once. J is TRBJ1-1 and V is TRBV6-1; the D gene is possibly TRBD1 (5 bases). V was cut by 3 bases and J by 7 bases, with 12 bases left in between. This CDR3 is built from 13 residues. Germline V CDR1 and CDR2: MNHNS, SASEGT. The CDR3: CASSEVGVDEAFF. CDR3 bases: TGTGCCAGCAGTGAGGTAGGGGTCGATGAAGCTTTCTTT.

The J gene is TRBJ2-7, the V gene TRBV5-1; 7 bases agree with TRBD2. Per the germline V gene, CDR1 is SGHRS and CDR2 is YFSETQ. This CDR3 comprises 20 residues. Trimming at V came to 7 bases and at J to 2 bases, leaving 27 bases not matched to a gene. CDR3 protein: CASWPLGPTPSGTLTYEQYF. CDR3 coding DNA: TGCGCCAGCTGGCCTCTTGGTCCTACTCCGAGCGGGACCTTAACCTACGAGCAGTACTTC.

This clone turned up a few times. The chain uses TRBV18 and TRBJ1-2; D not certain. The CDR3 has 17 amino acids. The V end was cut by 0 bases, the J end by 0 bases, with 14 bases between. The germline V gene encodes CDR1 KGHSH and CDR2 LQKENI. CDR3 residues: CASSPPAGPTANYGYTF. In DNA form, the CDR3 reads TGTGCCAGCTCACCACCCGCAGGTCCTACAGCTAACTATGGCTACACCTTC. Full variable domain (rest looked up from reference TRBV18 and TRBJ1-2): NAGVMQNPRHLVRRRGQEARLRCSPMKGHSHVYWYRQLPEEGLKFMVYLQKENIIDESGMPKERFSAEFPKEGPSILRIQQVVRGDSAAYFCASSPPAGPTANYGYTFGSGTRLTVV.

The CDR3 spells CASSVGTGIHGYTF. The CDR3 DNA sequence: TGTGCCAGCAGCGTAGGGACAGGGATCCATGGCTACACCTTC. The J gene is TRBJ1-2, the V gene TRBV9; 8 nucleotides match TRBD1. Trimming removed 0 bases from V and 6 bases from J; junction bases left unmatched: 4. In germline, CDR1 is SGDLS, CDR2 YYNGEE. The CDR3 extends over 14 amino acids.

This clone has just a few counts. The rearrangement joins TRBV14 to TRBJ2-1, with 10 positions matching TRBD1. J gave up 3 bases and V 4 bases, and 6 bases lay outside the gene matches. CDR1 and CDR2 (germline): SGHDN, FVKESK. The CDR3 runs 16 residues. The CDR3 sequence: CASSRDRGQVYNEQFF. The CDR3 coding sequence is TGTGCCAGCAGCCGAGACAGGGGGCAGGTCTACAATGAGCAGTTCTTC. Full variable domain (missing parts from reference TRBV14 and TRBJ2-1): EAGVTQFPSHSVIEKGQTVTLRCDPISGHDNLYWYRRVMGKEIKFLLHFVKESKQDESGMPNNRFLAERTGGTYSTLKVQPAELEDSGVYFCASSRDRGQVYNEQFFGPGTRLTVL.

This chain uses TRBV5-4 with TRBJ2-3; D perhaps matches TRBD1 (6 bases). Deletions cut 4 bases from V and 2 bases from J, with 17 bases between. Germline CDR1 reads SGHNT; CDR2 reads YYREEE (reference sequence). The CDR3 is 16 residues long. CDR3 region: CASSRPGQGTTDTQYF. The CDR3 bases are TGTGCCAGCAGCCGACCCGGGCAGGGGACCACAGATACGCAGTATTTT.

The CDR3 loop is CAWSRGYLKGSSGANVLTF. The CDR3 region has the DNA TGTGCCTGGAGTCGGGGGTACTTGAAGGGAAGCTCTGGGGCCAACGTCCTGACTTTC. The rearrangement joins TRBV30 to TRBJ2-6; possibly TRBD2 for D (6 bases). The CDR3 spans 19 residues. Germline CDR1 reads GTSNPN; CDR2 reads SVGIG (reference sequence). Trimming left V 2 bases short and J 0 bases short, with 20 bases between.

The rearrangement uses TRBV5-6 and TRBJ2-7; D uncertain. Germline assignment: CDR1 SGHDT and CDR2 YYEEEE. The CDR3 totals 12 residues. V shed 7 bases and J shed 2 bases, with 10 bases lying between them. The CDR3 sequence: CASELPPYEQYF. The CDR3 DNA reads TGTGCCAGCGAACTGCCGCCCTACGAGCAGTACTTC.

This sequence joins TRBV18 and TRBJ1-1; TRBD1 is a possible D gene (5 bases). CDR3 length equals 15 residues. Germline CDR1 reads KGHSH; CDR2 reads LQKENI. V lost 5 bases and J lost 0, with 13 bases in between. CDR3: CASSERTSMNTEAFF. The CDR3 DNA reads TGTGCCAGCTCAGAACGGACAAGCATGAACACTGAAGCTTTCTTT.

In its sample, this clone was seen a few times. This sequence joins TRBV4-2 and TRBJ2-2; TRBD1 might be the D (5 bases). Germline assignment: CDR1 LGHNA and CDR2 YNFKEQ. The CDR3 has 15 residues. V lost 0 bases, J lost 7 bases, and 12 bases lay in between. CDR3 in DNA: TGTGCCAGCAGCCAAGACCTTACTCAGGGCGGGGAGCTGTTTTTT. It translates to CASSQDLTQGGELFF.

This clone was counted only a few times. V and J are TRBV7-2 and TRBJ1-1; D not resolved. Looked up from germline, CDR1 is SGHTA and CDR2 is FQGNSA. The CDR3 contains 14 residues. V lost 0 bases and J lost 3, with 8 bases in between. CDR3 nucleotides: TGTGCCAGCAGCTTAGCAGGGAGCGACACTGAAGCTTTCTTT. Translated, it gives CASSLAGSDTEAFF.

This chain uses TRBV7-9 with TRBJ1-2; D not resolved. Germline lookup yields CDR1 SEHNR and CDR2 FQNEAQ (reference sequence). The V end was cut by 1 base, the J end by 8 bases, with 11 bases between. The CDR3 has 13 amino acids. The CDR3 sequence is CASSLVEERGYTF. The CDR3 region has the DNA TGTGCCAGCAGCTTAGTGGAAGAGCGGGGCTACACCTTC.

The V and J genes are TRBV5-4 and TRBJ2-5; D may be TRBD2 (6 bases). The germline gives CDR1 SGHNT, CDR2 YYREEE (reference sequence). The ends were cut back, 0 bases at V and 3 bases at J, with 9 bases in the middle. The CDR3 sequence is 14 residues long. The CDR3 region is CASSLGRAEETQYF. The CDR3 bases are TGTGCCAGCAGCTTGGGGAGGGCAGAAGAGACCCAGTACTTC.

The chain has TRBV7-2 and TRBJ2-1, with 13 bases fitting TRBD2. Germline assignment: CDR1 SGHTA and CDR2 FQGNSA. CDR3 length: 15 residues. The J segment lost 10 bases and the V segment lost 3 bases, leaving 6 bases of the junction unmatched. The CDR3 coding sequence is TGTGCCAGCAGCTTGCGGACTAGCGGGGGACGGGAGCAGTTCTTC. Translated: CASSLRTSGGREQFF.

The chain couples TRBV5-6 to TRBJ2-5; 7 bases fit TRBD2. J lost 4 bases, V lost 7 bases, and 13 bases had no gene match. The CDR3 is 15 amino acids. CDR1 and CDR2 (germline): SGHDT, YYEEEE. The CDR3 sequence is CASSPRAGGRETQYF. CDR3 coding DNA: TGTGCCAGCTCTCCTCGGGCGGGCGGGAGAGAGACCCAGTACTTC.

The chain links TRBV6-6 to TRBJ1-5; TRBD1 matches at 7 bases. CDR1 is MNHNY, CDR2 SVGAGI, per germline (reference sequence). The CDR3 length is 16 residues. Unmatched junction bases numbered 11, after V lost 5 bases and J lost 4 bases. CDR3 nucleotides: TGTGCCAGCAGTAGCACCGACGGGACAGCTAATCAGCCCCAGCATTTT. Protein sequence: CASSSTDGTANQPQHF.

The chain combines TRBV27 with TRBJ1-6, with D maybe TRBD1 (6 bases). The V gene lost 6 bases and the J gene lost 9 bases, with 12 bases spanning the gap. This CDR3 comprises 13 residues. Germline CDR1 MNHEY, CDR2 SMNVEV (reference sequence). CDR3 nucleotide sequence: TGTGCCAGCAGCCGGGACACCCGTTCACCCCTCCACTTT. Its protein product is CASSRDTRSPLHF.

This clone was counted only a few times. The chain is built from TRBV5-1 and TRBJ2-1; 12 bases map to TRBD2. This CDR3 spans 15 amino acids. Germline values: CDR1 SGHRS, CDR2 YFSETQ. The junction had 2 bases not matched to a gene; V was cut back by 1 base and J by 6 bases. The CDR3 coding sequence is TGCGCCAGCAGCTTGATGACTAGCGGGGGCAATGAGCAGTTCTTC. As protein: CASSLMTSGGNEQFF.

The chain couples TRBV30 to TRBJ2-7, with D possibly being TRBD2 (5 bases). Per the germline V gene, CDR1 is GTSNPN and CDR2 is SVGIG (reference sequence). The CDR3 has 15 residues. Trimming took off 0 bases at V and 6 bases at J, with 18 bases between the two ends. Here the CDR3 reads CAWSVLGELGGEQYF. The CDR3 DNA is TGTGCCTGGAGTGTACTGGGTGAACTCGGAGGCGAGCAGTACTTC.